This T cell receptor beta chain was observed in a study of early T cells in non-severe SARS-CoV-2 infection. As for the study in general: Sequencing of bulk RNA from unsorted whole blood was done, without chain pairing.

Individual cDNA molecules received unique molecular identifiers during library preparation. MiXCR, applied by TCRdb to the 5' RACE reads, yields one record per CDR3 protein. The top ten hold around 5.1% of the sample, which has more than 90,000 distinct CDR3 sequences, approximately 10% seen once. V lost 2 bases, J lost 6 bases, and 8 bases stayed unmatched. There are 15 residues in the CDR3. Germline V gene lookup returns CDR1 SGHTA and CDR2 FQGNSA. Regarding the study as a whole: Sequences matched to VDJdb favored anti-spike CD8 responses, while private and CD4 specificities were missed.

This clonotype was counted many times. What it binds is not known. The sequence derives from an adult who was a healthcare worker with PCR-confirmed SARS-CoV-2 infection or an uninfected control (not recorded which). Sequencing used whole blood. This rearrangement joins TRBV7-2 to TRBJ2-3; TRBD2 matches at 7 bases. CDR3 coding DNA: TGTGCCAGCAGCTTATACTTCGGGGGGATTGATACGCAGTATTTT. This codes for CASSLYFGGIDTQYF.